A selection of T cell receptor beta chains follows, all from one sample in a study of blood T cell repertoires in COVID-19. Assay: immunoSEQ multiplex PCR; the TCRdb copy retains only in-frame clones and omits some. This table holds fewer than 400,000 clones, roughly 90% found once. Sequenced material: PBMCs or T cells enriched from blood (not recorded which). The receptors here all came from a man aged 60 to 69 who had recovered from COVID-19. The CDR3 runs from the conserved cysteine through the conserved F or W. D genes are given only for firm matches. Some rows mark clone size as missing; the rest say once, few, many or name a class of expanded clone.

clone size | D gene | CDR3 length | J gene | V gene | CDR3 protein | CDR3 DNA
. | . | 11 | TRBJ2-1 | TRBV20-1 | CSASGSYEQFF | TGCAGTGCTAGCGGGAGTTATGAGCAGTTCTTC
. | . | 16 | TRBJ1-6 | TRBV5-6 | CASSLLQGSKGSPLHF | TGTGCCAGCAGCTTATTACAGGGAAGCAAAGGTTCACCCCTCCACTTT
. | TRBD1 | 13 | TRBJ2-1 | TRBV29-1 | CSVSPGQYNEQFF | TGCAGCGTCTCCCCGGGACAGTACAATGAGCAGTTCTTC
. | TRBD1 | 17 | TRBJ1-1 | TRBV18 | CASSPTNTDRGNTEAFF | TGTGCCAGCTCACCCACGAATACTGACAGGGGAAACACTGAAGCTTTCTTT
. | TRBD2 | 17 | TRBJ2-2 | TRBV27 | CASRLKSLAGVTGELFF | TGTGCCAGCCGATTGAAGTCACTAGCGGGAGTCACCGGGGAGCTGTTTTTT
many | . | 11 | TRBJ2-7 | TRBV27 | CASSLGGEQYF | TGTGCCAGCAGCCTAGGGGGCGAGCAGTACTTC
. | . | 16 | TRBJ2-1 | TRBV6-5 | CASGSTVRGAGYEQFF | TGTGCCAGCGGTTCGACGGTCCGGGGGGCAGGGTATGAGCAGTTCTTC
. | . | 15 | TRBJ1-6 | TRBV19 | CASSGQSEGVSPLHF | TGTGCCAGTAGTGGACAGTCGGAAGGAGTATCACCCCTCCACTTT
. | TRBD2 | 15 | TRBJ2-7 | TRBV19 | CASRRMSGDSYEQYF | TGTGCCAGTAGGAGAATGAGCGGGGACTCCTACGAGCAGTACTTC
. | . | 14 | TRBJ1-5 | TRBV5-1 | CASSLDGSNQPQHF | TGCGCCAGCAGCTTGGACGGTAGCAATCAGCCCCAGCATTTT
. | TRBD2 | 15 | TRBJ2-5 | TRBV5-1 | CASSLTSGRAETQYF | TGCGCCAGCAGCTTAACTAGCGGGAGGGCGGAGACCCAGTACTTC
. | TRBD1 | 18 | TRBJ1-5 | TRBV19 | CASSPLAGGFGWNQPQHF | TGTGCCAGTTCCCCCCTGGCAGGGGGATTTGGGTGGAATCAGCCCCAGCATTTT
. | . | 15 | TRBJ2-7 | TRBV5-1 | CASSLEATGVGEQYF | TGCGCCAGCAGCTTGGAAGCGACGGGAGTAGGTGAGCAGTACTTC
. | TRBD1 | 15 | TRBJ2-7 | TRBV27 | CASRDPTGGTYEQYF | TGTGCCAGCAGGGACCCGACAGGGGGAACTTACGAGCAGTACTTC
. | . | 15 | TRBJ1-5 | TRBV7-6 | CASSQQTAPNQPQHF | TGTGCCAGCAGCCAGCAGACAGCTCCGAATCAGCCCCAGCATTTT
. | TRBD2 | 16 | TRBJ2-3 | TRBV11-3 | CASSLRLAGATDTQYF | TGTGCCAGCAGCCTCAGACTAGCGGGGGCCACAGATACGCAGTATTTT
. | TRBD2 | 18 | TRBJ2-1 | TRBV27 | CASSPVGLAGIFDNEQFF | TGTGCCAGCAGTCCCGTGGGACTAGCGGGAATATTCGACAATGAGCAGTTCTTC
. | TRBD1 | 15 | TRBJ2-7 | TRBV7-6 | CASSPRGQGGYEQYF | TGTGCCAGCAGCCCCCGGGGACAGGGAGGCTACGAGCAGTACTTC
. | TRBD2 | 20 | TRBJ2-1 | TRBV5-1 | CASSSGILAGPGRIYNEQFF | TGCGCCAGCAGCTCGGGGATCTTAGCGGGACCAGGGAGGATCTACAATGAGCAGTTCTTC
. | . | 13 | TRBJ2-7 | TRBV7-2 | CASSSTGSYEQYF | TGTGCCAGCAGTTCAACAGGGTCCTACGAGCAGTACTTC
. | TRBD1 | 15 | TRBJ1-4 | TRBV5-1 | CASSQGAATNEKLFF | TGCGCCAGCAGCCAGGGGGCGGCAACTAATGAAAAACTGTTTTTT
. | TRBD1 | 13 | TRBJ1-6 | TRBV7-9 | CASSLRQGGPLHF | TGTGCCAGCAGCCTTAGACAGGGCGGACCCCTCCACTTT
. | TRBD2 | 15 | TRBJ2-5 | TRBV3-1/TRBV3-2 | CASSRTSGRGETQYF | TGTGCCAGCAGCAGGACTAGCGGGAGAGGGGAGACCCAGTACTTC